What follows describes a single T cell receptor beta chain. Its antigen is still unknown. The junction does not match germline at one end; this may be a read error. These data originate in a study of breast tumors, draining lymph nodes, adjacent tissues. Study observations and caveats: Compared with basal-like, luminal-like tumors shared significantly more repertoire with nontumor tissue. Data only fit, rather than demonstrated, lymph node origin of most tumor T cells. Tumor repertoires ranked between lymph nodes and nontumor tissue in diversity, with V and J gene preferences.

The lymph nodes were axillary draining lymph nodes from breast cancer patients. TCRdb re-called the multiplex PCR reads with MiXCR, one entry per CDR3 protein. The repertoire holds about 180,000 distinct CDR3 sequences, with 33% as singletons. Germline assignment: CDR1 MNHEY and CDR2 SVGAGI. CDR3 length: 18 residues. The genes are TRBV6-5 and TRBJ2-1; D perhaps matches TRBD2 (6 bases). The sequence came from a female donor with breast cancer. Some clones in this sample may be carry-over from other donors' samples. Sequencing was performed on axillary lymph node tissue. Written as DNA, the CDR3 is TGTGCCAGCAGTCACTCCCTGATAGCCGGGACTGGGGCCGATGAGCAGTTCTTC. Translating it yields CASSHSLIAGTGADEQFF.